A selection of T cell receptor beta chains follows, all from one sample in a study of cytomegalovirus exposure and HLA in healthy donors. The repertoire was sequenced with immunoSEQ multiplex PCR; TCRdb's copy has only in-frame clones and lacks some. The sample consists of over 200,000 clones, approximately 86% of them appearing once. What was sequenced was PBMCs. Source of these receptors: a woman between 18 and 29 years old in good health and CMV-seronegative. The CDR3 runs from the conserved cysteine through the conserved F or W. A D gene is named only where the DNA matches it firmly. For some rows the clone size is stated as once, few or many, or as a class when expanded; others skip it.

J	size	V	D	DNA	CDR3
TRBJ2-1	NA	TRBV5-4	NA	TGTGCCAGCAGCTCGGGCGGGGCAGGGGGCAATGAGCAGTTCTTC	CASSSGGAGGNEQFF
TRBJ2-7	NA	TRBV4-1	NA	TGCGCCAGCAGCCAAGGCCCAGAGAGGTCCTACGAGCAGTACTTC	CASSQGPERSYEQYF
TRBJ2-7	few	TRBV4-2	TRBD2	TGTGCCAGCAGCCAAGGAACTAGCGTCGACGAGCAGTACTTC	CASSQGTSVDEQYF
TRBJ2-7	NA	TRBV7-9	NA	TGTGCCAGCAGCTTAAGCGGAGTCTACGAGCAGTACTTC	CASSLSGVYEQYF
TRBJ2-7	NA	TRBV23-1	TRBD1	TGCGCCAGCAGTCAATCGGACCCGGGACAGCTTATTCCCTACGAGCAGTACTTC	CASSQSDPGQLIPYEQYF
TRBJ2-1	NA	TRBV9	NA	TGTGCCAGCAGCGTAGCGGTCTTAAATGAGCAGTTCTTC	CASSVAVLNEQFF
TRBJ2-7	NA	TRBV25-1	TRBD1	TGTGCCAGCAGTGAACTGGGACAGGGCTACGAGCAGTACTTC	CASSELGQGYEQYF
TRBJ2-2	NA	TRBV29-1	NA	TGCAGCGTTGGGGAGGACACCGGGGAGCTGTTTTTT	CSVGEDTGELFF
TRBJ2-6	NA	TRBV7-9	TRBD1	TGTGCCAGCAGCCCCGGGACAGGGGGATTTGCTGGGGCCAACGTCCTGACTTTC	CASSPGTGGFAGANVLTF
TRBJ2-3	NA	TRBV28	NA	TGTGCCAGCAGCAGCCGGGGCACAGATACGCAGTATTTT	CASSSRGTDTQYF
TRBJ1-1	once	TRBV25-1	TRBD1	TGTGCCAGCAGTGCCGGGACAGCGAACACTGAAGCTTTCTTT	CASSAGTANTEAFF
TRBJ1-1	few	TRBV19	NA	TGTGCCAGTAGTATCGGTTTGACAGGGAACACTGAAGCTTTCTTT	CASSIGLTGNTEAFF
TRBJ2-1	NA	TRBV5-7	NA	TGTGCCAGCAGCACTCCCTCAATAGAAGGCGGCCTGCATGAGCAGTTCTTC	CASSTPSIEGGLHEQFF
TRBJ2-7	NA	TRBV27	TRBD2	TGTGCCAGCAGTAACTTAAAGCCGGGACTAGCGGACACAAACTACAGGGAGCAGTACTTC	CASSNLKPGLADTNYREQYF
TRBJ2-7	NA	TRBV27	NA	TGTGCCAGCAGTTTAGGGTCAGGGCACGAGCAGTACTTC	CASSLGSGHEQYF
TRBJ1-2	NA	TRBV5-6	NA	TGTGCCAGCAGCTTGGCCTGGGCAGGGATCTATGGCTACACCTTC	CASSLAWAGIYGYTF
TRBJ2-3	NA	TRBV7-6	TRBD2	TGTGCCAGCAGCTACGGGAGGGGGAGGGCCCCAGATACGCAGTATTTT	CASSYGRGRAPDTQYF
TRBJ2-1	once	TRBV7-9	TRBD1	TGTGCCAGCAGCTTGGGACAGGGGGCCTACAATGAGCAGTTCTTC	CASSLGQGAYNEQFF
TRBJ2-1	once	TRBV7-2	TRBD2	TGTGCCAGCAGCTTAGCAACACTAGCGGGAGTTAGGAATGAGCAGTTCTTC	CASSLATLAGVRNEQFF
TRBJ1-2	once	TRBV6-5	NA	TGTGCCAGCAGGGAAAAGACAGGTGGCTACACCTTC	CASREKTGGYTF
TRBJ1-2	NA	TRBV5-6	NA	TGTGCCAGCAGCTTGGCCATTCGGGTCAGGGATCACTATGGCTACACCTTC	CASSLAIRVRDHYGYTF
TRBJ2-2	NA	TRBV7-8	NA	TGTGCCAGCAGCCAAAGGCTACAGGCGAACACCGGGGAGCTGTTTTTT	CASSQRLQANTGELFF
TRBJ1-5	once	TRBV6-6	NA	TGTGCCAGCAGTCGTATGAGCAATCAGCCCCAGCATTTT	CASSRMSNQPQHF
TRBJ2-7	NA	TRBV29-1	NA	TGCAGCGTATTACTGAATTACGAGCAGTACTTC	CSVLLNYEQYF
TRBJ2-2	NA	TRBV5-6	TRBD2	TGTGCCAGCAGCGGATGGACTAGCGGGAGATTTATTCAGTTTTTT	CASSGWTSGRFIQFF
TRBJ2-3	NA	TRBV6-4	TRBD2	TGTGCCAGCAGTGGGGAGCGGGAGGGGGGTACGCAGTATTTT	CASSGEREGGTQYF
TRBJ2-5	once	TRBV1	NA	TGCACCAGCGATCTTTTGGCAAAATGGGCCGACTATCAAGAGACCCAGTACTTC	CTSDLLAKWADYQETQYF
TRBJ1-2	NA	TRBV19	NA	TGTGCCAGTAGTCCCAGGGTGCACTATGGCTACACCTTC	CASSPRVHYGYTF
TRBJ2-2	few	TRBV7-6	NA	TGTGCCAGCAGCTTAGCGCGCGGGGAGCTGTTTTTT	CASSLARGELFF
TRBJ1-2	NA	TRBV7-2	TRBD1	TGTGCCAGCAGCGGACAGGGGATTCGGGGCTACACCTTC	CASSGQGIRGYTF
TRBJ2-6	NA	TRBV2	NA	TGTGCCAGCAGTGAATTTCGGCAGGGGATCCTCGCTGGGGCCAACGTCCTGACTTTC	CASSEFRQGILAGANVLTF
TRBJ2-2	NA	TRBV5-1	NA	TGCGCCAGCAGCTTGCTCGGGGACACCGGGGAGCTGTTTTTT	CASSLLGDTGELFF
TRBJ2-4	once	TRBV7-2	TRBD2	TGTGCCAGCAGTACCGGTTTGGGGGAGGGAAACATTCAGTACTTC	CASSTGLGEGNIQYF
TRBJ2-3	NA	TRBV30	NA	TGTGCCTGGATTAGCAGAACTAGGTCAGATACGCAGTATTTT	CAWISRTRSDTQYF
TRBJ2-5	NA	TRBV27	NA	TGTGCCAGCAGTGAGGGCAGGGGAGAGACCCAGTACTTC	CASSEGRGETQYF
TRBJ2-7	NA	TRBV7-2	NA	TGTGCCAGCAGCTTAGCTAGCGCCGCCTACGAGCAGTACTTC	CASSLASAAYEQYF
TRBJ2-7	NA	TRBV4-2	TRBD2	TGTGCCAGCAGCGACGGACTAGCGGGAAGTTACGAGCAGTACTTC	CASSDGLAGSYEQYF